Described below is a single TCR beta chain sequence and its context. This sample is drawn from a study of cytomegalovirus exposure and HLA in healthy donors. Researchers ran the PCR with 60 Vbeta and 13 Jbeta primers. Sequencing was performed with immunoSEQ multiplex PCR; in TCRdb, only in-frame clones are kept and a portion is missing. This sample has roughly 160,000 clones; 80% to 90% occur once, and the top ten carry about 9.3%. With V trimmed by 4 bases and J by 4 bases, 11 bases remained unmatched. The CDR3 sequence is 15 residues long. Germline V gives CDR1 SGHTS, CDR2 YDEGEE. J is TRBJ2-7 and V is TRBV5-8; 7 nucleotides line up with TRBD1. Material for sequencing was PBMCs. The clonotype was recovered from a man aged 18 to 30 in good health and CMV-seropositive. The CDR3, as DNA: TGTGCCAGCAGCCTACCCCGACAGGGTGTATACGAGCAGTACTTC. Residues: CASSLPRQGVYEQYF.